Each of the 20 T cell receptor beta chains below was sequenced from the same sample in a study of cytomegalovirus exposure and HLA in healthy donors. The PCR used 60 Vbeta and 13 Jbeta primers. TCRdb's table, derived via immunoSEQ multiplex PCR, lists solely in-frame clones and lacks some. The repertoire holds over 150,000 clones, with 82% as singletons. Sequenced material: PBMCs. These receptors all come from a man aged 45-65 years in good health and CMV-seropositive.

CDR3 sequence (DNA): TGTGCCAGCAGCGTAGACAGGGTTAATGAAAAACTGTTTTTT. It is translated as CASSVDRVNEKLFF. The chain uses TRBV9 and TRBJ1-4; TRBD1 might be the D (6 bases). This CDR3 comprises 14 residues. Trimming shortened V by 0 bases and J by 4 bases, and 7 bases separated the two germline ends. Per the germline V gene, CDR1 is SGDLS and CDR2 is YYNGEE.

The gene calls are TRBV6-6 and TRBJ2-2; 7 nucleotides line up with TRBD1. The CDR3 has 16 residues. Germline V gene lookup returns CDR1 MNHNY and CDR2 SVGAGI (reference sequence). Trimming took 2 bases from V and 0 from J; bases not matched to a gene: 3. CDR3 bases: TGTGCCAGCAGTTACCCGGGACAGTCGAACACCGGGGAGCTGTTTTTT. Amino acids: CASSYPGQSNTGELFF.

This chain links TRBV9 with TRBJ2-4; a weak D match, TRBD2 (5 bases). V lost 0 bases to trimming and J lost 8 bases, with 15 bases between them. This CDR3 contains 15 residues. Germline V gene sequence: CDR1 SGDLS, CDR2 YYNGEE. CDR3 DNA sequence: TGTGCCAGCAGCGTAGATGAGGGCGGCCGAGACATTCAGTACTTC. Translated, it gives CASSVDEGGRDIQYF.

This clone showed up just a few times. Other DNA sequences in the sample encode the same CDR3. The gene calls are TRBV6-5 and TRBJ2-7; D unclear. Germline-derived CDR1 and CDR2 are MNHEY and SVGAGI. Trimming removed 2 bases from V and 2 bases from J, with 10 bases in between. The CDR3 sequence is 14 residues long. The CDR3 sequence is CASSYEESAYEQYF. The CDR3 nucleotides are TGTGCCAGCAGTTACGAGGAGTCGGCCTACGAGCAGTACTTC.

V usage is TRBV4-3 and J usage is TRBJ1-2, with D possibly matching TRBD1 (5 bases). The CDR3 contains 13 residues. V shed 2 bases and J shed 5 bases, with 9 bases lying between them. Germline CDR1 is LGHNA and CDR2 is YSLEER. CDR3 coding DNA: TGCGCCAGCAGCCAACGGTCAGGGTATGGCTACACCTTC. It encodes CASSQRSGYGYTF.

The genes are TRBV15 and TRBJ1-1, with a possible D match to TRBD1 (5 bases). V shed 0 bases and J shed 6 bases, with 14 bases lying between them. The CDR3 runs to 15 residues. Looked up from germline, CDR1 is LNHNV and CDR2 is YYDKDF (reference sequence). The CDR3 DNA sequence: TGTGCCACCAGCAGAGATAGGGTAGGGGCCCCTGAAGCTTTCTTT. Its translation: CATSRDRVGAPEAFF.

V usage is TRBV14 and J usage is TRBJ1-1, with TRBD1 identical over 7 bases. This CDR3 comprises 14 residues. Per the germline V gene, CDR1 is SGHDN and CDR2 is FVKESK. J gave up 4 bases and V 4 bases, and 6 bases lay outside the gene matches. CDR3 sequence (DNA): TGTGCCAGCAGCCCGACAGGGTTAATCACTGAAGCTTTCTTT. It is translated as CASSPTGLITEAFF.

A few counts support this clone. The chain has TRBV28 and TRBJ2-7; TRBD2 aligns across 10 bases. This CDR3 region has 15 residues. V dropped 6 bases and J dropped 0; count of bases not matched to a gene: 5. Germline CDR1 MDHEN, CDR2 SYDVKM. The CDR3 region is CASSGTSVDSYEQYF. CDR3 nucleotide sequence: TGTGCCAGCAGCGGGACTAGCGTAGACTCCTACGAGCAGTACTTC.

Ten or more counts support this clone. V gene TRBV4-1 combines with J gene TRBJ2-7; 8 nucleotides align to TRBD2. The CDR3 runs to 16 residues. With V trimmed by 5 bases and J by 2 bases, 11 bases remained unmatched. Germline lookup yields CDR1 MGHRA and CDR2 YSYEKL. The CDR3 region has the DNA TGCGCCAGCAGCTCCAGCGGGAGCGCTTCCCCCTACGAGCAGTACTTC. Translated: CASSSSGSASPYEQYF.

V is TRBV28 and J is TRBJ1-2; D unresolved. The ends were cut back, 6 bases at V and 3 bases at J, with 8 bases in the middle. CDR1 is MDHEN, CDR2 SYDVKM, per germline. There are 12 residues in the CDR3. The CDR3 is CASSVADYGYTF. The CDR3 coding sequence is TGTGCCAGCAGCGTTGCGGACTATGGCTACACCTTC.

The V call is TRBV5-4, the J call TRBJ2-6, with D possibly matching TRBD2 (5 bases). CDR3 size: 16 residues. CDR1 SGHNT and CDR2 YYREEE come from the germline V gene (reference sequence). With 7 bases removed from V and 1 base from J, the gap between germline ends came to 15 bases. This chain's CDR3 is CASGSLKKSGANVLTF. In DNA form, the CDR3 reads TGTGCCAGCGGGAGCTTAAAGAAGTCTGGGGCCAACGTCCTGACTTTC.

The CDR3 loop is CASSQGRGLPAKNIQYF. The DNA for the CDR3 is TGCGCCAGCAGCCAAGGGAGGGGGCTCCCAGCCAAAAACATTCAGTACTTC. The chain couples TRBV4-1 to TRBJ2-4; D is perhaps TRBD1 (7 bases). The CDR3 totals 17 residues. Trimming removed 1 base from V and 0 bases from J, with 13 bases in between. Germline lookup yields CDR1 MGHRA and CDR2 YSYEKL.

This chain links TRBV6-6 with TRBJ1-1; 7 bases match TRBD1. Trimming took 5 bases from V and 0 from J; bases not matched to a gene: 6. This CDR3 is built from 15 residues. The germline V gene encodes CDR1 MNHNY and CDR2 SVGAGI (reference sequence). CDR3 DNA: TGTGCCAGCAGTACCTGGGACAGATTGAACACTGAAGCTTTCTTT. Translating gives CASSTWDRLNTEAFF.

The V gene is TRBV29-1, the J gene TRBJ2-2; D may be TRBD1 (6 bases). Germline-derived CDR1 and CDR2 are SQVTM and ANQGSEA. The CDR3 covers 12 residues. Trimming stripped 5 bases from V and 5 bases from J, with 9 bases between. CDR3 protein: CSVLQGTGELFF. The DNA for the CDR3 is TGCAGCGTTTTACAGGGAACCGGGGAGCTGTTTTTT.

This clone was found once. CDR3 DNA: TGTGCCAGCAGCCCGACCCAGGCCCCCCAGCATTTT. Translation: CASSPTQAPQHF. The chain joins TRBV2 to TRBJ1-5; no reliable D call. The CDR3 length is 12 residues. Germline assignment: CDR1 SNHLY and CDR2 FYNNEI. Trimming pared 6 bases from V and 10 bases from J, leaving 13 bases between.

This chain connects TRBV27 to TRBJ1-2, with a possible D match to TRBD1 (6 bases). Germline V lookup: CDR1 MNHEY, CDR2 SMNVEV (reference sequence). The V and J ends lost 6 bases and 5 bases respectively, with 10 bases between them. CDR3 length: 12 residues. This CDR3 reads CASRNTGYGYTF. The DNA for the CDR3 is TGTGCCAGCAGGAACACAGGGTATGGCTACACCTTC.

The chain couples TRBV7-6 to TRBJ2-2; tentatively, D is TRBD1 (6 bases). Between the trimmed V and J ends, which lost 1 base and 4 bases, there was a span of 10 bases. Germline V gene lookup returns CDR1 SGHVS and CDR2 FNYEAQ. This CDR3 region has 15 residues. CDR3 bases: TGTGCCAGCAGCTTAGGTCCAGGGGTCACCGGGGAGCTGTTTTTT. Translated, it gives CASSLGPGVTGELFF.

V gene TRBV2 combines with J gene TRBJ2-5; the match to TRBD1 covers 7 bases. V lost 7 bases to trimming and J lost 2 bases; unmatched junction nucleotides: 13. The CDR3 extends over 16 amino acids. Germline V gene data show CDR1 as SNHLY and CDR2 as FYNNEI. The CDR3 DNA sequence: TGTGCCAGCAACCACCCTTACAGGGGACCTCAAGAGACCCAGTACTTC. This gives the protein CASNHPYRGPQETQYF.

The CDR3 sequence: CASSDGTGDNEQYF. The DNA of the CDR3 is TGTGCCAGCAGCGACGGGACAGGGGATAACGAGCAGTACTTC. The rearrangement links TRBV9 to TRBJ2-7, with 10 bases identical to TRBD1. CDR1 and CDR2 (germline): SGDLS, YYNGEE. There are 14 residues in the CDR3. Trimming cost V 3 bases and J 5 bases; bases outside gene matches: 5.

This chain links TRBV30 with TRBJ1-2, with D perhaps matching TRBD1 (5 bases). The CDR3 has 12 residues. Germline V gene sequence: CDR1 GTSNPN, CDR2 SVGIG (reference sequence). Trimming took 0 bases from V and 8 from J, leaving 10 bases between them. Here the CDR3 DNA reads TGTGCCTGGAGTGTAAACGGGGGGGGCTACACCTTC. Translation: CAWSVNGGGYTF.